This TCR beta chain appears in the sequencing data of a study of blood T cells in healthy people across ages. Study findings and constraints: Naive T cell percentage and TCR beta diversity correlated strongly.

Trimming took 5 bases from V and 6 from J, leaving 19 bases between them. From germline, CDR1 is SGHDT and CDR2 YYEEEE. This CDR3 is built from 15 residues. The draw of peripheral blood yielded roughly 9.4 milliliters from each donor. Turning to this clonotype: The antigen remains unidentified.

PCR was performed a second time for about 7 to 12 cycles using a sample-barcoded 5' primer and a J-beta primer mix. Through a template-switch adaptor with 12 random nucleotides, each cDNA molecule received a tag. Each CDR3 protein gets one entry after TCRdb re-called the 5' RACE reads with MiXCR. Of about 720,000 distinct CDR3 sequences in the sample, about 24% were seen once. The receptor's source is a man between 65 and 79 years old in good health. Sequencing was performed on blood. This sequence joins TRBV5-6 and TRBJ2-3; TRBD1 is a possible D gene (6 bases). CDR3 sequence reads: CASRQVPGARDTQYF. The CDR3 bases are TGTGCCAGCAGACAAGTACCAGGGGCCCGGGATACGCAGTATTTT. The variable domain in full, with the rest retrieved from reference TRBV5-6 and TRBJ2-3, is DAGVTQSPTHLIKTRGQQVTLRCSPKSGHDTVSWYQQALGQGPQFIFQYYEEEERQRGNFPDRFSGHQFPNYSSELNVNALLLGDSALYLCASRQVPGARDTQYFGPGTRLTVL.